Listed here are 19 T cell receptor beta chains from one sample, sequenced in a study of OX40 agonist ivuxolimab in advanced cancers. The method behind the library was the immunoSEQ multiplex PCR assay. TCRdb obtained this table from immuneACCESS and retained in-frame rearrangements with V and J assigned. These tables miss some clones; where compared with another copy, unresolved V genes account for less than half of the shortfall, and the remainder is unexplained. The sample table contains 30,000 to 40,000 clones; only one count was recorded for about 89% of them. The ten most abundant clones make up 0.55% to 0.7% of the sample. Sequencing used CD4+ or CD8+ T cells sorted from blood, obtained in a trial of the OX40 agonist ivuxolimab. All receptors derive from an adult with an advanced solid tumor such as melanoma, head and neck, liver or kidney cancer.

The rearrangement joins TRBV5-4 to TRBJ2-5; 10 bases agree with TRBD2. Germline trimming cut 6 bases from V and 3 bases from J; bases unmatched to any gene: 5. Germline V lookup: CDR1 SGHNT, CDR2 YYREEE (reference sequence). The CDR3 loop spans 14 amino acids. CDR3 nucleotides: TGTGCCAGCAAGGAGCGGGGGGGAAAAGAGACCCAGTACTTC. This translates into CASKERGGKETQYF.

This rearrangement joins TRBV15 to TRBJ2-3, with 8 nucleotides matching TRBD2. J was trimmed by 6 bases and V by 0 bases; bases with no gene match: 5. From germline, CDR1 is LNHNV and CDR2 YYDKDF (reference sequence). CDR3 length: 15 amino acids. As DNA, the CDR3 is TGTGCCACCAGCAGAGAAGCGGGGGAAGGTGATACGCAGTATTTT. Encoded protein: CATSREAGEGDTQYF.

A remark on this clone: The junction differs from germline at one of its ends, possibly a read error. This chain links TRBV7-9 with TRBJ1-1; no clear D. This CDR3 is built from 12 residues. From germline, CDR1 is SEHNR and CDR2 FQNEAQ (reference sequence). This chain's CDR3 is CASSPRNSEAFF. CDR3 nucleotide sequence: TGTGCCAGCAGCCCCCGAAACAGTGAAGCTTTCTTT.

The chain is built from TRBV9 and TRBJ1-2, with TRBD1 as a possible D gene (6 bases). Trimming pared 0 bases from V and 8 bases from J, leaving 14 bases between. Germline values: CDR1 SGDLS, CDR2 YYNGEE. The CDR3 loop spans 14 amino acids. CDR3 loop: CASSVVSSGEGYTF. The CDR3 DNA is TGTGCCAGCAGCGTAGTATCGTCAGGGGAAGGCTACACCTTC.

The chain joins TRBV11-3 to TRBJ2-1, with TRBD2 matching over 7 bases. V was pared by 1 base and J by 8 bases, with 14 bases of the junction left unmatched. The CDR3 is made up of 17 amino acids. Germline loops: CDR1 SGHNT, CDR2 YENEEA. The CDR3 bases are TGTGCCAGCAGCTTAGGGACTAGTGGGGCCTCCGGGGATGAGCAGTTCTTC. This gives the protein CASSLGTSGASGDEQFF.

J is TRBJ1-2 and V is TRBV7-2; TRBD1 might be the D (6 bases). The germline CDR1 and CDR2 sequences are SGHTA and FQGNSA. The length of the CDR3 is 13 residues. The V gene lost 5 bases and the J gene lost 6 bases, with 13 bases spanning the gap. The CDR3 region has the DNA TGTGCCAGCAGCCCGGGGACAAGGAATGGCTACACCTTC. It yields the protein CASSPGTRNGYTF.

This chain uses TRBV6-6 with TRBJ2-5; TRBD2 matches at 7 bases. Trimming took 2 bases from V and 3 from J; bases not matched to a gene: 3. The V gene's germline CDR1 is MNHNY and CDR2 SVGAGI (reference sequence). The CDR3 consists of 14 residues. The CDR3 DNA follows: TGTGCCAGCAGTTACCAAACTAGCGAAGAGACCCAGTACTTC. As protein: CASSYQTSEETQYF.

As to this clone: This CDR3 is also generated by other DNA sequences in the sample. The chain links TRBV2 to TRBJ2-3; the D is unclear. CDR3 length: 14 residues. The germline V gene has CDR1 SNHLY and CDR2 FYNNEI. The V gene lost 2 bases and the J gene lost 6 bases, with 12 bases spanning the gap. The CDR3: CASSERVAADTQYF. In nucleotides, the CDR3 is TGTGCCAGCAGTGAAAGGGTAGCAGCGGATACGCAGTATTTT.

This clone has more than one count but fewer than ten. The rearrangement joins TRBV11-2 to TRBJ2-3, with D perhaps matching TRBD1 or TRBD2 (5 bases each). Germline V gene data show CDR1 as SGHAT and CDR2 as FQNNGV. The length of the CDR3 is 14 residues. V lost 4 bases and J 5 bases, leaving 13 bases between the germline ends. This CDR3 reads CASSYGTSQDTQYF. CDR3 bases: TGTGCCAGCAGCTACGGGACCAGTCAAGATACGCAGTATTTT.

The chain couples TRBV7-9 to TRBJ2-3, with 10 nucleotides matching TRBD1. The CDR3 runs to 14 residues. From germline, CDR1 is SEHNR and CDR2 FQNEAQ (reference sequence). J gave up 9 bases and V 4 bases, and 7 bases lay outside the gene matches. The CDR3: CASSSHDRGPTQYF. In DNA form, the CDR3 reads TGTGCCAGCAGCTCCCACGACAGGGGGCCGACGCAGTATTTT.

This clone was seen a few times. The chain recombines TRBV28 with TRBJ1-6; the match to TRBD1 covers 8 bases. The germline V gene encodes CDR1 MDHEN and CDR2 SYDVKM. This CDR3 is 16 amino acids long. Trimming cost V 6 bases and J 8 bases; bases outside gene matches: 12. This CDR3 reads CASRPRQGRRDSPLHF. DNA of the CDR3: TGTGCCAGCAGACCTCGACAGGGGCGGCGGGATTCACCCCTCCACTTT.

This chain joins TRBV18 and TRBJ2-2; TRBD1 or TRBD2 may be the D gene (5 bases each). The V and J ends lost 4 bases and 1 base respectively, with 16 bases between them. From germline, CDR1 is KGHSH and CDR2 LQKENI. The CDR3 is 17 residues long. The CDR3 sequence: CASSLNPGTGNTGELFF. The CDR3 bases are TGTGCCAGCTCACTAAACCCCGGGACGGGGAACACCGGGGAGCTGTTTTTT. The complete variable domain, with remaining parts taken from reference TRBV18 and TRBJ2-2, reads NAGVMQNPRHLVRRRGQEARLRCSPMKGHSHVYWYRQLPEEGLKFMVYLQKENIIDESGMPKERFSAEFPKEGPSILRIQQVVRGDSAAYFCASSLNPGTGNTGELFFGEGSRLTVL.

The chain couples TRBV4-1 to TRBJ2-1; D ambiguous. The V and J ends lost 4 bases and 15 bases respectively, with 13 bases between them. The CDR3 is made up of 11 amino acids. Germline CDR1 and CDR2: MGHRA and YSYEKL. The CDR3 here is CASSRDQQRFF. The CDR3 DNA sequence: TGCGCCAGCAGCCGAGACCAGCAAAGGTTCTTC.

V is TRBV5-1 and J is TRBJ2-5; tentatively, D is TRBD2 (6 bases). The CDR3 length is 15 residues. Germline V gene lookup returns CDR1 SGHRS and CDR2 YFSETQ. Deletions cut 1 base from V and 3 bases from J, with 13 bases between. The CDR3 here is CASSLRGFMEETQYF. The CDR3 DNA reads TGCGCCAGCAGCTTGCGGGGGTTCATGGAAGAGACCCAGTACTTC. Full variable domain (rest looked up from reference TRBV5-1 and TRBJ2-5): KAGVTQTPRYLIKTRGQQVTLSCSPISGHRSVSWYQQTPGQGLQFLFEYFSETQRNKGNFPGRFSGRQFSNSRSEMNVSTLELGDSALYLCASSLRGFMEETQYFGPGTRLLVL.

V usage is TRBV15 and J usage is TRBJ2-5, with TRBD2 matching 7 bases. This CDR3 is 16 amino acids long. The ends lost 3 bases at V and 1 base at J; junction bases unmatched: 8. Germline V gene sequence: CDR1 LNHNV, CDR2 YYDKDF (reference sequence). CDR3 nucleotide sequence: TGTGCCACCAGCAGGATAGCGGGCTTGGGCCAAGAGACCCAGTACTTC. It is translated as CATSRIAGLGQETQYF.

V gene TRBV7-6 combines with J gene TRBJ2-7; D perhaps matches TRBD1 (6 bases). The CDR3 runs 16 residues. V lost 0 bases and J lost 2, with 14 bases in between. The germline CDR1 and CDR2 sequences are SGHVS and FNYEAQ. The CDR3 sequence is CASSLALTGLPYEQYF. The CDR3 nucleotides are TGTGCCAGCAGCTTAGCGCTCACAGGGCTCCCCTACGAGCAGTACTTC.

The chain links TRBV2 to TRBJ1-1, with TRBD1 identical over 8 bases. The ends lost 2 bases at V and 5 bases at J; junction bases unmatched: 10. The germline V gene has CDR1 SNHLY and CDR2 FYNNEI. This CDR3 region has 16 residues. The CDR3 spells CASSESGPTGGTEAFF. DNA of the CDR3: TGTGCCAGCAGTGAAAGCGGGCCTACAGGGGGGACTGAAGCTTTCTTT. Based on the CDR3 plus reference TRBV2 and TRBJ1-1, the full variable domain is EPEVTQTPSHQVTQMGQEVILRCVPISNHLYFYWYRQILGQKVEFLVSFYNNEISEKSEIFDDQFSVERPDGSNFTLKIRSTKLEDSAMYFCASSESGPTGGTEAFFGQGTRLTVV.

A single count supports this clone. The chain has TRBV27 and TRBJ2-7; D call uncertain. V lost 8 bases and J lost 3, with 17 bases in between. CDR1 is MNHEY and CDR2 is SMNVEV in the germline V gene (reference sequence). This CDR3 contains 14 residues. CDR3 nucleotide sequence: TGTGCCAGCGCCTCGAGTGGGGATCTCTACGAGCAGTACTTC. This sequence encodes CASASSGDLYEQYF.

V gene TRBV7-2 combines with J gene TRBJ2-4; the D gene is possibly TRBD1 (5 bases). Germline V gene lookup returns CDR1 SGHTA and CDR2 FQGNSA. This CDR3 has 15 residues. V shed 5 bases and J shed 9 bases, with 20 bases lying between them. The CDR3 DNA is TGTGCCAGCAGCCCGTCCCAGACAGTTAAGAGCATTCAGTACTTC. This codes for CASSPSQTVKSIQYF.